This T cell receptor beta chain originates from a study of identical twins. Study observations and caveats: Zero-insertion results could be subject to partial confounding by invariant MAIT and iNKT cells. Modeled out-of-frame TCR alpha sharing in monozygotic twins fell below observed levels. Within twin pairs, the out-of-frame alpha sequences they shared showed excess low generation probability. Excess twin sharing in beta out-of-frame sequences was weaker.

One entry per CDR3 protein results from TCRdb running MiXCR on the 5' RACE reads. The top ten clones hold around 0.25% of a sample with 1,800,000 or so distinct CDR3 sequences, less than 35% of them seen once. The V gene's germline CDR1 is MNHNY and CDR2 SVGAGI (reference sequence). This CDR3 spans 14 amino acids. V lost 6 bases and J lost 4; bases outside the gene matches: 4. As to this clonotype: No antigen is known for it.

The sequencing sample was made of cord blood. This clonotype was sampled from a newborn girl in good health. The chain couples TRBV6-6 to TRBJ2-5; 11 positions match TRBD2. CDR3 DNA sequence: TGTGCCAGCAGCCAGGGACTAGCGGTAGAGACCCAGTACTTC. Residues: CASSQGLAVETQYF.